These 9 T cell receptor beta chains came from one sample sequenced in a study of CD8+CD57+ T cells in acquired aplastic anemia. Genomic DNA, the template, was used for profiling of the TCR beta VDJ and CDR3. TCRdb ran MiXCR on the reads and lists one entry per CDR3 protein. The data contain 150,000 to 200,000 distinct CDR3 sequences, less than 60% of them singletons. Only patients with CD8+CD57+ cell expansion on flow cytometry were chosen for sequencing. Specimen: sorted CD4+, CD8+, or CD8+CD57+ T cells (not recorded which) from PBMCs. These receptors originate from a human donor with aplastic anemia.

This clonotype was observed at least ten times. V and J are TRBV6-5 and TRBJ1-1, with a weak D call TRBD1 (6 bases). The germline V gene encodes CDR1 MNHEY and CDR2 SVGAGI. The germline V and J ends were trimmed by 6 bases and 4 bases, with 15 bases remaining between them. This CDR3 is built from 14 residues. CDR3 bases: TGTGCCAGCAGACAGGGATGGGCGGCCACTGAAGCTTTCTTT. It translates to CASRQGWAATEAFF.

At least ten counts were recorded for this clonotype. The chain is built from TRBV5-8 and TRBJ2-7; D is unclear. Trimming cost V 0 bases and J 3 bases, with 7 bases left between them. The length of the CDR3 is 13 residues. The germline gives CDR1 SGHTS, CDR2 YDEGEE. This CDR3 reads CASSLVGIYEQYF. The DNA of the CDR3 is TGTGCCAGCAGCTTGGTAGGGATCTACGAGCAGTACTTC.

For this clonotype: Relative to the germline gene, one junction end is altered; a read error may explain this. The rearrangement joins TRBV7-9 to TRBJ1-1; TRBD1 is a possible D gene (6 bases). Germline CDR1 and CDR2: SEHNR and FQNEAQ (reference sequence). This CDR3 has 15 amino acids. For the CDR3, the DNA is TGTGCCAGCAGCACGCACGCCGGGGGGCATACTGATGCTTTCTTT. This translates into CASSTHAGGHTDAFF.

In its sample, this clonotype was seen a few times. The chain combines TRBV27 with TRBJ1-1, with D possibly matching TRBD1 (5 bases). V was clipped by 7 bases and J by 1 base, with 19 bases between them. Germline CDR1 is MNHEY and CDR2 is SMNVEV (reference sequence). The CDR3 has 16 amino acids. CDR3 coding DNA: TGTGCCAGCAAACCGGGGCACTTCTTCGGGAACACTGAAGCTTTCTTT. Protein sequence: CASKPGHFFGNTEAFF.

This clonotype was detected only a few times. The J gene is TRBJ1-6, the V gene TRBV13; unclear D gene. The CDR3 spans 13 residues. V lost 3 bases and J 7 bases, leaving 7 bases between the germline ends. Looked up from germline, CDR1 is PRHDT and CDR2 is FYEKMQ (reference sequence). In DNA, the CDR3 is TGTGCCAGCAGCTTGGGGATCAATTCACCCCTCCACTTT. Amino acids: CASSLGINSPLHF. The complete variable domain, with remaining parts taken from reference TRBV13 and TRBJ1-6, reads AAGVIQSPRHLIKEKRETATLKCYPIPRHDTVYWYQQGPGQDPQFLISFYEKMQSDKGSIPDRFSAQQFSDYHSELNMSSLELGDSALYFCASSLGINSPLHFGNGTRLTVT.

This clonotype was seen many times. The rearrangement links TRBV6-1 to TRBJ2-5; D is ambiguous. The V and J ends lost 6 bases and 5 bases respectively, with 19 bases between them. Germline values: CDR1 MNHNS, CDR2 SASEGT. This CDR3 is built from 15 residues. The CDR3, as DNA: TGTGCCAGCAGAGCTCCGGGCAGACTTGTGGAGACCCAGTACTTC. Translating it yields CASRAPGRLVETQYF.

V and J are TRBV20-1 and TRBJ2-2; the D is unclear. The germline CDR1 and CDR2 sequences are DFQATT and SNEGSKA (reference sequence). The CDR3 spans 11 residues. V was cut by 7 bases and J by 3 bases, with 6 bases left in between. CDR3 sequence: CSVIDTGELFF. The DNA for the CDR3 is TGCAGTGTTATCGACACCGGGGAGCTGTTTTTT.

This clonotype was recorded a few times. The V gene is TRBV2, the J gene TRBJ2-7; TRBD1 might be the D (7 bases). This CDR3 is built from 14 residues. The ends were cut back, 3 bases at V and 2 bases at J, with 11 bases in the middle. In germline, CDR1 is SNHLY, CDR2 FYNNEI. CDR3 protein: CASSERRGPYEQYF. The CDR3 DNA is TGTGCCAGCAGTGAGCGGAGGGGGCCCTACGAGCAGTACTTC.

Ten or more counts support this clonotype. The rearrangement joins TRBV18 to TRBJ2-7; 12 bases fit TRBD1. J gave up 6 bases and V 4 bases, and 4 bases lay outside the gene matches. The germline V gene has CDR1 KGHSH and CDR2 LQKENI. The CDR3 spans 14 residues. CDR3 DNA: TGTGCCAGCTCACAGGGACAGGGGGCGGGCGAGCAGTACTTC. As protein: CASSQGQGAGEQYF.